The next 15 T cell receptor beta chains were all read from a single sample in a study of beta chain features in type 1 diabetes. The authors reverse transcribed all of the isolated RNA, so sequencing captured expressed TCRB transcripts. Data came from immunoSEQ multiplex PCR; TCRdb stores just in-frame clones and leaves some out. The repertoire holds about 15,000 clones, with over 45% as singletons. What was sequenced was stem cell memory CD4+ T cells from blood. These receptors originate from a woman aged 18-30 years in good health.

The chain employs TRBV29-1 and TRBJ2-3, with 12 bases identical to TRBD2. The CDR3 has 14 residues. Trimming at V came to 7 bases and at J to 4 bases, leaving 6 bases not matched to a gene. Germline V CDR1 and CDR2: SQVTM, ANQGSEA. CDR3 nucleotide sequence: TGCAGCGCCCGCCCTAGCGGGGGGGCAGATACGCAGTATTTT. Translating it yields CSARPSGGADTQYF.

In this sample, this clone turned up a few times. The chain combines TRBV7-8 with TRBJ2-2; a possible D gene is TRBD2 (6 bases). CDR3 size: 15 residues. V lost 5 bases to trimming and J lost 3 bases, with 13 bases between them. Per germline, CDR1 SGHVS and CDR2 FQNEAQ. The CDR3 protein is CASSERRDHTGELFF. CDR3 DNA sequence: TGTGCCAGCAGCGAGCGGCGGGACCACACCGGGGAGCTGTTTTTT.

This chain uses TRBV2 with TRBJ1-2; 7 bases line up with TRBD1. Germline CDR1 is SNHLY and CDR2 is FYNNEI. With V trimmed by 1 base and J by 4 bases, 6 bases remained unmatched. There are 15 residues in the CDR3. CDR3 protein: CASSEERAGGYGYTF. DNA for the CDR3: TGTGCCAGCAGTGAAGAACGGGCAGGGGGCTATGGCTACACCTTC.

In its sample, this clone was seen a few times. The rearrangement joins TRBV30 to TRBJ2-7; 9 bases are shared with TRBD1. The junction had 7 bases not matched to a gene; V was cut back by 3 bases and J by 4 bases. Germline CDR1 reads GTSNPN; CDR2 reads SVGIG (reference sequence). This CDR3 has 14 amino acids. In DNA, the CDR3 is TGTGCCTGGAGGTCACAGGGGGCGCTTTACGAGCAGTACTTC. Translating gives CAWRSQGALYEQYF.

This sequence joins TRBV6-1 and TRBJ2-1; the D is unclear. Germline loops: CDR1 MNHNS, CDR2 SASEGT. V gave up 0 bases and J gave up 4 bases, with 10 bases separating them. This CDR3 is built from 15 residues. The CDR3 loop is CASSEALFSYNEQFF. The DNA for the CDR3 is TGTGCCAGCAGTGAAGCGCTTTTCAGTTACAATGAGCAGTTCTTC.

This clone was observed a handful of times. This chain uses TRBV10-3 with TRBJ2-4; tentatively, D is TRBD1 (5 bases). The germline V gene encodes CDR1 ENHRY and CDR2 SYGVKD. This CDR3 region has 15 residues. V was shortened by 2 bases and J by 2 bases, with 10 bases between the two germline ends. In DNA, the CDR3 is TGTGCCATCAGTGAGCAGGGTTTGTCCAAAAACATTCAGTACTTC. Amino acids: CAISEQGLSKNIQYF.

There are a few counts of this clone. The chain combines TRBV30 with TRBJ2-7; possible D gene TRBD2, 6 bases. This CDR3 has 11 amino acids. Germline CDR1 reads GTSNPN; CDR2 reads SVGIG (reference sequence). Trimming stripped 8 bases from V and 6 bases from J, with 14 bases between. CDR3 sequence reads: CAGGDFGEQYF. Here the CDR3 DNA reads TGTGCCGGAGGGGATTTCGGCGAGCAGTACTTC.

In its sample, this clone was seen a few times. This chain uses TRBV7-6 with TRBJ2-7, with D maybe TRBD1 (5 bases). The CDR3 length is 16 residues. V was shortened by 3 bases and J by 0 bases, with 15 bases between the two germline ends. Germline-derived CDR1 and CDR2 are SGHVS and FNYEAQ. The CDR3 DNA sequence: TGTGCCAGCAGCTTCGTCCAGGGAATGAGCTCCTACGAGCAGTACTTC. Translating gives CASSFVQGMSSYEQYF.

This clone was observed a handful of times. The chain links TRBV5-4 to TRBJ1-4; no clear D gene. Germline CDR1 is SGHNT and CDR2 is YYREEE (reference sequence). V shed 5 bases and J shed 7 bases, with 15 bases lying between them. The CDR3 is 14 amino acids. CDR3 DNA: TGTGCCAGCAGTGCTAATGGTCCGCGTGAAAAACTGTTTTTT. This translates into CASSANGPREKLFF.

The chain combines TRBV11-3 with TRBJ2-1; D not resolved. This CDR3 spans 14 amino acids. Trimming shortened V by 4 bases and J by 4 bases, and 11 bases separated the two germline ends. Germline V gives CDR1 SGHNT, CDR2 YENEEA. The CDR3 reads CASSSTVLYNEQFF. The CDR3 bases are TGTGCCAGCAGCTCTACAGTCCTGTACAATGAGCAGTTCTTC.

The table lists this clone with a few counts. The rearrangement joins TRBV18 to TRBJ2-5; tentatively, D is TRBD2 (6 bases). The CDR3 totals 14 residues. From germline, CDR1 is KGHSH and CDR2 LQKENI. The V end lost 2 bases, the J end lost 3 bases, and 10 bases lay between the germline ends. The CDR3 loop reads CASSPTAGKETQYF. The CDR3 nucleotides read TGTGCCAGCTCACCAACGGCGGGGAAAGAGACCCAGTACTTC.

CDR3 bases: TGTGCCAGCAGCCACCCGACTAGCGGGGGGACCTACAATGAGCAGTTCTTC. Translation: CASSHPTSGGTYNEQFF. J is TRBJ2-1 and V is TRBV11-1, with 13 positions matching TRBD2. Germline V CDR1 and CDR2: SGHAT, FQDESV (reference sequence). This CDR3 has 17 amino acids. V lost 5 bases, J lost 2 bases, and 6 bases stayed unmatched.

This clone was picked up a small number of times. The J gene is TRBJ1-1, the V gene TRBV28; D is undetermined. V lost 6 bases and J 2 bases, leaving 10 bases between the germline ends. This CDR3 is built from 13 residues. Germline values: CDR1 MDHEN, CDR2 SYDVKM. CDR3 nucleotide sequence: TGTGCCAGCAGCACCACAAGTAACACTGAAGCTTTCTTT. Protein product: CASSTTSNTEAFF.

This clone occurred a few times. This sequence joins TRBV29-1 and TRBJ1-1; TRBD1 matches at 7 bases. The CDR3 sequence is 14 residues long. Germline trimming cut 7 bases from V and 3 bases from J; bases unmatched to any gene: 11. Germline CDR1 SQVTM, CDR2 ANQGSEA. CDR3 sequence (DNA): TGCAGCGCCAGCACAACAGGGGAAGACACTGAAGCTTTCTTT. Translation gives CSASTTGEDTEAFF.

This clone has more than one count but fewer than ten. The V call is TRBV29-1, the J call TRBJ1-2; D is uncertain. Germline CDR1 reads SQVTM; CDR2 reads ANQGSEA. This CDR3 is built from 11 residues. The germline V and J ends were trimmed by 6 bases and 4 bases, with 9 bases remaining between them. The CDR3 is CSVARGYGYTF. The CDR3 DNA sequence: TGCAGCGTGGCCCGTGGCTATGGCTACACCTTC.